A selection of T cell receptor beta chains follows, all from one sample in a study of cytomegalovirus exposure and HLA in healthy donors. This table comes from immunoSEQ multiplex PCR, and its TCRdb copy is limited to in-frame clones, with some not included. The sample holds around 80,000 clones, 60% to 85% seen once. The sequenced sample was PBMCs. All receptors come from a man between 18 and 29 years old in good health and CMV-seropositive. Each CDR3 is given without its conserved first and last residue.

TRBV29-1	SVYMAGRDYGYT
TRBV14	ASSPGTDRLNYGYT
TRBV7-2	ASSFTFSGNTIY
TRBV5-4	ASSSSAGVAVRTQY
TRBV2	ASSRGQGVGEQY
TRBV6-1	ASSDSQGKQPQH
TRBV9	ASSRGGSSYNEQF
TRBV5-1	ASRQLGPDTEAF
TRBV5-4	ASSGTSERLEQY
TRBV6-5	ASRLSGSFTGELF
TRBV6-6	ASTPLVTGNIQY
TRBV27	ASSLFGRNYEQY
TRBV4-1	ASSHLTGLNTEAF
TRBV28	ASSIRRAGANVLT
TRBV6-5	ASSYSFSGNNEQF
TRBV10-3	AISEEGLGVGEQY
TRBV6-5	ASSVGTGGTDTQY
TRBV2	ASSWRNEQF
TRBV6-1	ASRPIREGGEQY
TRBV6-1	ASSERRGSNYGYT
TRBV9	ASRDGLAGPGELF
TRBV4-2	ASSQESGPAGGAKNIQY
TRBV5-4	ASRPGTGGQSSGNTIY
TRBV28	ASSPSLYEQY
TRBV6-4	ASSATGSGSPLH
TRBV6-6	ASRLDHAGYEPQH
TRBV29-1	SARTGDYGYT
TRBV27	ASRSAGDTGELF
TRBV2	ASSPVQVGANTEAF
TRBV6-6	ASSYSAGGEQY
TRBV10-1	ASSRTLEVLF
TRBV25-1	ASSELGSGSTREQY
TRBV6-1	ASSATSYYEQY
TRBV6-7	ASRAWSTDTQY
TRBV27	ASREGGQEQY
TRBV6-1	ASSEGVEWEDTQY
TRBV20-1	SASESDTQY
TRBV29-1	SVRRASTGELF
TRBV5-4	ASSSGTSGSTDTQY
TRBV5-5	ASSFTVELF
TRBV5-1	ASSVPTRAGELF
TRBV29-1	SARYGDRDEQY
TRBV4-1	ASSQEVASGRYGANVLT
TRBV29-1	SVERGGTEAF
TRBV28	ASSLPSGRSSYEQY
TRBV6-5	ASTRTSSGNTIY
TRBV5-1	ASSSPGSRGTGELF
TRBV10-2	ASRDPITGGLTEQF
TRBV6-4	ASSALKGQGTDTQY
TRBV20-1	SAPGYTEAF
TRBV10-3	AISGTEKTYEQY
TRBV18	ASSPTGQGRNGYT
TRBV6-5	ASSWASGRGEQF
TRBV18	ASSPLFTGANAGANVLT
TRBV7-9	ASTPGGPLGETQY
TRBV20-1	SAEKVEQF